The rows below give T cell receptor beta chains drawn from one sample of a study of cytomegalovirus exposure and HLA in healthy donors. Produced via immunoSEQ multiplex PCR; TCRdb's table is partial and in-frame only. The data show approximately 150,000 clones, with about four fifths seen just once and under 6% held by the top ten. The material sequenced was PBMCs. The receptors come from a man aged 30-40 years in good health and CMV-seronegative. Each CDR3 is given with its conserved first and last residue. A D gene is named only where the DNA matches it firmly. Only part of the rows carry a size: once, few, many, or a class if the clone is expanded.

size	J	D	V	DNA	CDR3
few	TRBJ1-1	NA	TRBV7-8	TGTGCCAGCAGCCATCGTTCGGCAGTCTCCCCCGGGGCTGAAGCTTTCTTT	CASSHRSAVSPGAEAFF
NA	TRBJ1-3	NA	TRBV30	TGTGCCTGGACCGCAGGGGTAGGAAACACCATATATTTT	CAWTAGVGNTIYF
NA	TRBJ2-7	NA	TRBV7-8	TGTGCCAGCAGCTACCCGGTCCCGGGGGGCGCCTACGAGCAGTACTTC	CASSYPVPGGAYEQYF
NA	TRBJ1-1	NA	TRBV6-1	TGTGCCAGCAGACGACAGGTGGCGAACACTGAAGCTTTCTTT	CASRRQVANTEAFF
once	TRBJ2-7	NA	TRBV11-2	TGTGCCAGCAGCTTAGGGTCGGGGGTTGGGTACGAGCAGTACTTC	CASSLGSGVGYEQYF
NA	TRBJ2-1	TRBD2	TRBV27	TGTGCCAGCACCCCCGGGACTAGCGGTCGCAATGAGCAGTTCTTC	CASTPGTSGRNEQFF
once	TRBJ1-1	NA	TRBV9	TGTGCCAGCAGCCCCTCTCGGAGCCACACTGAAGCTTTCTTT	CASSPSRSHTEAFF
NA	TRBJ2-3	TRBD2	TRBV5-6	TGTGCCAGCAGCGGGGGACTAGCGGGGGGGCCGGGCACAGATACGCAGTATTTT	CASSGGLAGGPGTDTQYF
NA	TRBJ2-7	NA	TRBV6-5	TGTGCCAGCAGTTACGTATCAGGGGTAGACGAGCAGTACTTC	CASSYVSGVDEQYF
once	TRBJ2-3	NA	TRBV5-1	TGCGCCAGCAGCTTTGGAGTGGGTACGCAGTATTTT	CASSFGVGTQYF
NA	TRBJ1-1	NA	TRBV7-8	TGTGCCAGCAGCTTACTTATAAGGGGCACAGACACTGAAGCTTTCTTT	CASSLLIRGTDTEAFF
few	TRBJ2-5	NA	TRBV28	TGTGCCAGCAGTTTATCCGTCCAAGAGACCCAGTACTTC	CASSLSVQETQYF
NA	TRBJ2-1	NA	TRBV4-1	TGCGCCAGCAGCCAAGATTACGGGGGGCTCTCCTACAATGAGCAGTTCTTC	CASSQDYGGLSYNEQFF
NA	TRBJ1-1	NA	TRBV10-3	TGTGCCATCAGTGAGTCTTCCACTTCGAACACTGAAGCTTTCTTT	CAISESSTSNTEAFF
NA	TRBJ2-7	NA	TRBV30	TGTGCCTGGAGTGTAGAACAGGTAGGGTTCTACGAGCAGTACTTC	CAWSVEQVGFYEQYF
NA	TRBJ2-1	TRBD2	TRBV29-1	TGCAGCGTTGATCCGGCGGGAGTCAATGAGCAGTTCTTC	CSVDPAGVNEQFF
NA	TRBJ1-1	NA	TRBV5-6	TGTGCCAGCAGCTTGGGGGAGGGAAACACTGAAGCTTTCTTT	CASSLGEGNTEAFF
NA	TRBJ2-5	NA	TRBV25-1	TGTGCCAGCAGAACTTTGGGGCTCCAAGAGACCCAGTACTTC	CASRTLGLQETQYF
NA	TRBJ1-6	NA	TRBV6-6	TGTGCCAGCAGTCCAGGGAATTCACCCCTCCACTTT	CASSPGNSPLHF
once	TRBJ2-2	NA	TRBV7-2	TGTGCCAGCAACTTAGCCCCTACAGGGTTGAAGCTGTTTTTT	CASNLAPTGLKLFF
NA	TRBJ2-2	TRBD1	TRBV7-2	TGTGCCAGCAGCTTATCCAGGGACAGGGCGAGGGACTGGGAGCTGTTTTTT	CASSLSRDRARDWELFF
few	TRBJ2-2	TRBD2	TRBV14	TGTGCCAGCAGCCACTTCAGCGGGAGGGCGACCGCCGGGGAGCTGTTTTTT	CASSHFSGRATAGELFF
NA	TRBJ1-4	NA	TRBV9	TGTGCCAGCAGCGTCTCCGGGGGAGAGGCTAATGAAAAACTGTTTTTT	CASSVSGGEANEKLFF